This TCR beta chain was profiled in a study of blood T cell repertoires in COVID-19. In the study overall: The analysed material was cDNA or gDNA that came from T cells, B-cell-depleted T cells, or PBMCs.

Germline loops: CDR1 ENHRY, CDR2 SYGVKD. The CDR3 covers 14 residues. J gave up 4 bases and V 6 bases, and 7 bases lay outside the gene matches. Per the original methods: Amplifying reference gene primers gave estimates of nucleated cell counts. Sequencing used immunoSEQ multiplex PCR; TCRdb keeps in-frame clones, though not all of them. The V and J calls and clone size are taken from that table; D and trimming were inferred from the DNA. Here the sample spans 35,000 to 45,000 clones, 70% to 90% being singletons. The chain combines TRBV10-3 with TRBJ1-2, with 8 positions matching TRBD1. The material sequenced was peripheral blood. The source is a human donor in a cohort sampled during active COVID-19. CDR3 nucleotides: TGTGCCATCAGGCAGGGGGCATCGGGCTATGGCTACACCTTC. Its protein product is CAIRQGASGYGYTF.